The 5 T cell receptor beta chains presented below share a single source sample, sequenced in a study of blood T cell repertoires in COVID-19. TCRdb's copy holds only in-frame clones and misses some; the assay was immunoSEQ multiplex PCR. This sample has a few hundred thousand clones, with 88% found just once. Sequenced input: peripheral blood. The receptor set was obtained from a human donor in a cohort sampled during active COVID-19.

The chain links TRBV9 to TRBJ2-7; D may be TRBD2 (6 bases). The germline V gene encodes CDR1 SGDLS and CDR2 YYNGEE. V was pared by 3 bases and J by 2 bases, with 12 bases between. This CDR3 has 14 amino acids. The CDR3 coding sequence is TGTGCCAGCAGCGAAGGAGGGGCGGCCTACGAGCAGTACTTC. The encoded protein is CASSEGGAAYEQYF.

The chain is built from TRBV5-6 and TRBJ1-5; TRBD1 matches 7 bases. The V and J ends lost 0 bases and 2 bases, in that order; junction bases with no gene match: 5. CDR1 and CDR2 (germline): SGHDT, YYEEEE. CDR3 length: 16 residues. Here the CDR3 DNA reads TGTGCCAGCAGCTTGGGTGCAGGGGGTGGCAATCAGCCCCAGCATTTT. It is translated as CASSLGAGGGNQPQHF. Full variable domain (remainder filled in from reference TRBV5-6 and TRBJ1-5): DAGVTQSPTHLIKTRGQQVTLRCSPKSGHDTVSWYQQALGQGPQFIFQYYEEEERQRGNFPDRFSGHQFPNYSSELNVNALLLGDSALYLCASSLGAGGGNQPQHFGDGTRLSIL.

This chain connects TRBV6-5 to TRBJ1-5, with D unresolved. The germline gives CDR1 MNHEY, CDR2 SVGAGI. The CDR3 consists of 11 residues. V was clipped by 4 bases and J by 4 bases, with 2 bases between them. CDR3 loop: CASSSNQPQHF. The CDR3 DNA is TGTGCCAGCAGTTCAAATCAGCCCCAGCATTTT.

The genes are TRBV7-2 and TRBJ1-5; 9 bases fit TRBD1. V trimming: 3 bases; J trimming: 6 bases; junction bases outside the gene matches: 9. The CDR3 covers 16 residues. CDR1 is SGHTA, CDR2 FQGNSA, per germline. CDR3 DNA sequence: TGTGCCAGCAGCTTTACTGGGACAGGGAGCGGTCAGCCCCAGCATTTT. It translates to CASSFTGTGSGQPQHF.

This sequence joins TRBV2 and TRBJ2-7; tentative D call: TRBD2 (5 bases). CDR3 length: 13 residues. Germline V gene data show CDR1 as SNHLY and CDR2 as FYNNEI. V lost 4 bases and J 5 bases, leaving 12 bases between the germline ends. The CDR3 bases are TGTGCCAGCAGTGTGGAGGTAGCGCACGAGCAGTACTTC. This gives the protein CASSVEVAHEQYF.